Below, 9 T cell receptor beta chains from the same sample are listed, as sequenced in a study of cytomegalovirus exposure and HLA in healthy donors. PCR employed 60 Vbeta and 13 Jbeta primers. The protocol was immunoSEQ multiplex PCR, while the TCRdb copy is restricted to in-frame clones and leaves out a portion. Of tens of thousands of clones in the sample, approximately 80% were seen once. Material: PBMCs. These TCRs come from a female donor in good health and CMV-seronegative.

The chain recombines TRBV2 with TRBJ1-1; possible D gene TRBD1, 5 bases. Trimming removed 0 bases from V and 6 bases from J, with 11 bases in between. Germline CDR1 is SNHLY and CDR2 is FYNNEI. CDR3 length: 14 amino acids. The CDR3 DNA reads as TGTGCCAGCAGTGAAGCGCGGGACTTATCTGAAGCTTTCTTT. Its translation: CASSEARDLSEAFF.

This clone was observed a single time. V gene TRBV7-9 combines with J gene TRBJ2-2; D is uncertain. Trimming shortened V by 3 bases and J by 1 base, and 6 bases separated the two germline ends. Germline V gene data show CDR1 as SEHNR and CDR2 as FQNEAQ (reference sequence). The CDR3 runs to 14 residues. The CDR3 loop reads CASSFRLNTGELFF. The CDR3, as DNA: TGTGCCAGCAGCTTTAGACTGAACACCGGGGAGCTGTTTTTT.

This clone was observed a few times. The chain has TRBV11-2 and TRBJ2-7, with 8 positions matching TRBD2. The V segment lost 5 bases and the J segment 4 bases; nucleotides outside the gene matches: 10. The CDR3 is made up of 15 amino acids. Germline V gene data show CDR1 as SGHAT and CDR2 as FQNNGV. For the CDR3, the DNA is TGTGCCAGCAGCCCCCGAGCGGGGGAGCAGTACGAGCAGTACTTC. Protein sequence: CASSPRAGEQYEQYF.

The CDR3 nucleotides are TGCGCCAGCAGTGAGTCGCTAGCGGGGAGGCCAGATACGCAGTATTTT. Protein sequence: CASSESLAGRPDTQYF. The chain uses TRBV10-1 and TRBJ2-3; 9 nucleotides agree with TRBD2. Germline assignment: CDR1 WNHNN and CDR2 SYGVQD (reference sequence). V trimming: 0 bases; J trimming: 4 bases; junction bases outside the gene matches: 5. The CDR3 has 16 residues.

This sequence joins TRBV11-2 and TRBJ1-2, with 10 bases fitting TRBD1. V was pared by 5 bases and J by 7 bases, with 4 bases of the junction left unmatched. Germline CDR1 and CDR2: SGHAT and FQNNGV. The CDR3 is 13 residues long. CDR3 in DNA: TGTGCCAGCAGCCCGACAGGGGGCGGTGGCTACACCTTC. Protein sequence: CASSPTGGGGYTF. The full variable domain, rest sourced from reference TRBV11-2 and TRBJ1-2, is EAGVAQSPRYKIIEKRQSVAFWCNPISGHATLYWYQQILGQGPKLLIQFQNNGVVDDSQLPKDRFSAERLKGVDSTLKIQPAKLEDSAVYLCASSPTGGGGYTFGSGTRLTVV.

The chain links TRBV18 to TRBJ2-7, with D maybe TRBD1 (6 bases). Germline V gene lookup returns CDR1 KGHSH and CDR2 LQKENI. Trimming took 3 bases from V and 3 from J, leaving 18 bases between them. The CDR3 extends over 16 amino acids. Written as DNA, the CDR3 is TGTGCCAGCTCACCCCCGTTAGGGACAAAAGGCTACGAGCAGTACTTC. Its protein product is CASSPPLGTKGYEQYF.

The rearrangement links TRBV20-1 to TRBJ1-1, with a tentative D call TRBD1 (5 bases). Germline lookup yields CDR1 DFQATT and CDR2 SNEGSKA (reference sequence). Trimming took 3 bases from V and 8 from J, leaving 10 bases between them. The CDR3 runs 11 residues. CDR3 in amino acids: CSASGNREAFF. CDR3 sequence (DNA): TGCAGTGCTAGTGGGAACAGGGAAGCTTTCTTT.

V and J are TRBV19 and TRBJ1-2; TRBD1 might be the D (5 bases). V dropped 6 bases and J dropped 8 bases, with 16 bases sitting between them. CDR1 and CDR2 from the germline V gene are LNHDA and SQIVND (reference sequence). The CDR3 sequence is 13 residues long. The DNA for the CDR3 is TGTGCCAGTAGAATTCGGTGGGGCGAGGGCTACACCTTC. Protein sequence: CASRIRWGEGYTF.

The chain links TRBV7-9 to TRBJ1-2, with 7 bases that match TRBD1. Looked up from germline, CDR1 is SEHNR and CDR2 is FQNEAQ (reference sequence). With 5 bases clipped from V and 8 bases from J, the junction kept 14 bases outside the gene matches. The CDR3 contains 15 residues. The CDR3 reads CASSLSGTAEKGYTF. DNA of the CDR3: TGTGCCAGCAGCCTTTCCGGGACAGCCGAAAAAGGCTACACCTTC.